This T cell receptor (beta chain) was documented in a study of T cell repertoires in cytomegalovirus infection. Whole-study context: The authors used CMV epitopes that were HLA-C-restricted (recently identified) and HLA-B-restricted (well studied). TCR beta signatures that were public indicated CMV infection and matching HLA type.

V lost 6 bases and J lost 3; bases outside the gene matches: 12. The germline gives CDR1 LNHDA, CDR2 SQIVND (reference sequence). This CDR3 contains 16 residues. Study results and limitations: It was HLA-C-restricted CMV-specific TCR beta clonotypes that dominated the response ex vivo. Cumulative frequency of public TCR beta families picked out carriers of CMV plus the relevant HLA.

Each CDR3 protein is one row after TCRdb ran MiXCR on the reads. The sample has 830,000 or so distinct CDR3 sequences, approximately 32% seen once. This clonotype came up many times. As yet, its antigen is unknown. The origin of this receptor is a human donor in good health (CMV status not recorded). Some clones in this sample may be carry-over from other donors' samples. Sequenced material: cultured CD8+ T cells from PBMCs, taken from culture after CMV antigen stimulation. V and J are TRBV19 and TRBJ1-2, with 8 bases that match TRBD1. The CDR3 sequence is CASSPRDRRDYYGYTF. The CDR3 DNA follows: TGTGCCAGTAGCCCCCGGGACAGGCGAGACTACTATGGCTACACCTTC.